Shown below are 16 T cell receptor beta chains from a single sample sequenced in a study of shared clonotypes between healthy human individuals (dated by TCRdb to 2019 to 2021). The library was generated by the immunoSEQ multiplex PCR assay. TCRdb obtained this table from immuneACCESS and retained in-frame rearrangements with V and J assigned. These tables miss some clones; where compared with another copy, unresolved V genes account for less than half of the shortfall, and the remainder is unexplained. This sample is represented by about 2,200,000 clones; 85% to 95% of them were singletons. The ten largest account for around 1.7% of the sample. For the CD8 naive samples, CD45RO-negative cells were positively selected for CCR7, yielding a CD45RA+CCR7+ population from which TemRA cells were excluded. Sequencing was carried out using naive CD8+ T cells from PBMCs. The cell subset or site label corresponds to: CD45RA+CCR7+. The receptors come from a man aged 18 to 30 in good health. Some clones in this sample may be carry-over from other donors' samples.

About this clone itself: The same CDR3 arises from other DNA sequences in this sample as well. The genes are TRBV28 and TRBJ2-2; TRBD1 might be the D (6 bases). With 3 bases removed from V and 3 bases from J, the gap between germline ends came to 8 bases. This CDR3 region has 14 residues. Germline lookup yields CDR1 MDHEN and CDR2 SYDVKM. CDR3 nucleotide sequence: TGTGCCAGCAGTTTGCAGGGGTACACCGGGGAGCTGTTTTTT. The encoded protein is CASSLQGYTGELFF. The whole variable domain, filled in from reference TRBV28 and TRBJ2-2, reads DVKVTQSSRYLVKRTGEKVFLECVQDMDHENMFWYRQDPGLGLRLIYFSYDVKMKEKGDIPEGYSVSREKKERFSLILESASTNQTSMYLCASSLQGYTGELFFGEGSRLTVL.

The table lists this clone with a count of one. The CDR3 region has the DNA TGTGCCATCAGTGCCCCCAACTCCGGCAGGTTGGGCACTGAAGCTTTCTTT. Its translation: CAISAPNSGRLGTEAFF. This sequence joins TRBV10-3 and TRBJ1-1, with no clear D. V was clipped by 4 bases and J by 4 bases, with 22 bases between them. CDR1 is ENHRY, CDR2 SYGVKD, per germline. CDR3 length: 17 residues.

V gene TRBV29-1 combines with J gene TRBJ2-3; D call uncertain. Looked up from germline, CDR1 is SQVTM and CDR2 is ANQGSEA. The CDR3 is made up of 10 amino acids. Trimming shortened V by 6 bases and J by 4 bases, and 5 bases separated the two germline ends. CDR3 DNA: TGCAGCGTCCTACCAGATACGCAGTATTTT. Its protein is CSVLPDTQYF.

The chain carries TRBV6-1 and TRBJ1-2, with 7 nucleotides matching TRBD1. Germline V lookup: CDR1 MNHNS, CDR2 SASEGT. The CDR3 has 13 residues. Unmatched junction bases numbered 8, after V lost 9 bases and J lost 4 bases. As DNA, the CDR3 is TGTGCCAGTTACACCGACAGGGCCTATGGCTACACCTTC. Translated: CASYTDRAYGYTF.

The V gene is TRBV7-9, the J gene TRBJ2-7; the D gene could be TRBD1 or TRBD2 (5 bases each). Germline loops: CDR1 SEHNR, CDR2 FQNEAQ (reference sequence). Trimming cost V 2 bases and J 2 bases, with 16 bases left between them. CDR3 length: 16 amino acids. Here the CDR3 DNA reads TGTGCCAGCAGCTTACGGGACGGGCCCAACCCCTACGAGCAGTACTTC. Translating it yields CASSLRDGPNPYEQYF.

J is TRBJ1-3 and V is TRBV7-6, with 7 nucleotides matching TRBD1. Germline assignment: CDR1 SGHVS and CDR2 FNYEAQ. CDR3 length equals 16 residues. J lost 5 bases, V lost 5 bases, and 12 bases had no gene match. CDR3 nucleotides: TGTGCCAGCAGCAATAGCCCGACAGGGCACAGAAACACCATATATTTT. Translating gives CASSNSPTGHRNTIYF.

This clone was seen once. The V and J genes are TRBV28 and TRBJ2-7; the D gene is possibly TRBD1 (6 bases). The V and J ends lost 4 bases and 2 bases respectively, with 18 bases between them. From germline, CDR1 is MDHEN and CDR2 SYDVKM. This CDR3 has 16 residues. CDR3 sequence reads: CASSSLTGWGPYEQYF. The CDR3 nucleotides read TGTGCCAGCAGTTCCTTGACAGGTTGGGGCCCCTACGAGCAGTACTTC.

This chain links TRBV19 with TRBJ1-5, with D perhaps TRBD1 (6 bases). Germline V CDR1 and CDR2: LNHDA, SQIVND (reference sequence). This CDR3 is 16 amino acids long. Deletions cut 5 bases from V and 0 bases from J, with 14 bases between. The CDR3 spells CASSVQGLYSNQPQHF. CDR3 nucleotide sequence: TGTGCCAGTAGTGTACAGGGCCTGTATAGCAATCAGCCCCAGCATTTT.

This clone was detected once. This chain uses TRBV10-2 with TRBJ2-7; TRBD1 matches 7 bases. J lost 6 bases, V lost 9 bases, and 5 bases had no gene match. The germline CDR1 and CDR2 sequences are WSHSY and SAAADI. This CDR3 is 11 amino acids long. CDR3 sequence: CASQTGAEQYF. The CDR3 DNA sequence: TGCGCCAGTCAAACAGGGGCCGAGCAGTACTTC.

V is TRBV28 and J is TRBJ1-1, with a possible D match to TRBD1 (6 bases). Germline CDR1 MDHEN, CDR2 SYDVKM. Trimming removed 6 bases from V and 5 bases from J, with 13 bases in between. The CDR3 has 13 amino acids. The CDR3 DNA sequence: TGTGCCAGCAGGGCCCTCAGGGGAACTGAAGCTTTCTTT. This gives the protein CASRALRGTEAFF.

V is TRBV18 and J is TRBJ2-7; maybe TRBD2 (5 bases). CDR1 KGHSH and CDR2 LQKENI come from the germline V gene. Trimming pared 3 bases from V and 0 bases from J, leaving 12 bases between. The CDR3 runs 15 residues. CDR3 sequence (DNA): TGTGCCAGCTCACCCCTCGGGGAGAGCTCCTACGAGCAGTACTTC. Translated: CASSPLGESSYEQYF. Combining the CDR3 with reference TRBV18 and TRBJ2-7 gives the whole variable domain NAGVMQNPRHLVRRRGQEARLRCSPMKGHSHVYWYRQLPEEGLKFMVYLQKENIIDESGMPKERFSAEFPKEGPSILRIQQVVRGDSAAYFCASSPLGESSYEQYFGPGTRLTVT.

This chain uses TRBV13 with TRBJ2-7, with 9 bases matching TRBD1. The length of the CDR3 is 14 residues. CDR1 and CDR2 from the germline V gene are PRHDT and FYEKMQ (reference sequence). V shed 5 bases and J 4 bases; nucleotides not matched to a gene: 6. The CDR3 here is CASSTRQGGYEQYF. CDR3 bases: TGTGCCAGCAGCACAAGACAGGGGGGGTACGAGCAGTACTTC.

The chain links TRBV7-9 to TRBJ2-3; unclear D gene. This CDR3 region has 15 residues. Germline CDR1 and CDR2: SEHNR and FQNEAQ (reference sequence). The germline V and J ends were trimmed by 5 bases and 1 base, with 13 bases remaining between them. CDR3 sequence reads: CASSPGGEGTDTQYF. CDR3 nucleotides: TGTGCCAGCAGCCCCGGTGGGGAAGGCACAGATACGCAGTATTTT.

This rearrangement joins TRBV19 to TRBJ2-7; TRBD1 matches 8 bases. This CDR3 has 15 amino acids. Per germline, CDR1 LNHDA and CDR2 SQIVND (reference sequence). V gave up 3 bases and J gave up 4 bases; unmatched junction bases: 8. The CDR3 bases are TGTGCCAGTAGTATGAGTCAGGGGGCAGCGTACGAGCAGTACTTC. Translating gives CASSMSQGAAYEQYF.

V gene TRBV2 combines with J gene TRBJ1-2, with 9 bases identical to TRBD1. The germline V gene has CDR1 SNHLY and CDR2 FYNNEI. The trim removed 6 bases at V and 4 bases at J, leaving 15 bases unmatched. This CDR3 spans 17 amino acids. The CDR3 DNA is TGTGCCAGCAGCTTCCTATACCAACAGGGGGCCTTCTATGGCTACACCTTC. Encoded protein: CASSFLYQQGAFYGYTF.

This clone was detected once. This rearrangement joins TRBV7-9 to TRBJ1-2; maybe TRBD1 (5 bases). This CDR3 region has 15 residues. V lost 1 base and J lost 3, with 12 bases in between. Germline V gene data show CDR1 as SEHNR and CDR2 as FQNEAQ (reference sequence). The CDR3 region has the DNA TGTGCCAGCAGCTTAGTACCGGCAGGGCACTATGGCTACACCTTC. Its protein product is CASSLVPAGHYGYTF.